One and the same sample provided the 13 T cell receptor beta chains below, sequenced in a study of radiotherapy plus CTLA-4 blockade in lung cancer. Libraries were prepared by immunoSEQ multiplex PCR; TCRdb keeps only in-frame clonotypes and omits some of them. This repertoire shows about 82,000 clones, around 72% found once; its top ten account for roughly 13%. The material sequenced was peripheral blood, taken from a patient treated with radiotherapy plus ipilimumab. These receptors originate from a human donor with non-small cell lung cancer that progressed on radiotherapy plus ipilimumab.

This clone was picked up a small number of times. V usage is TRBV10-3 and J usage is TRBJ1-2, with D possibly TRBD1 on 5 matching bases. The CDR3 is 16 amino acids. Trimming took 2 bases from V and 6 from J, leaving 19 bases between them. CDR1 and CDR2 from the germline V gene are ENHRY and SYGVKD. The CDR3 protein is CAISENGRGEKNGYTF. In nucleotides, the CDR3 is TGTGCCATCAGTGAGAATGGGAGAGGGGAGAAGAATGGCTACACCTTC.

This sequence joins TRBV28 and TRBJ2-7; no clear D. Germline CDR1 and CDR2: MDHEN and SYDVKM. This CDR3 contains 11 residues. Trimming pared 7 bases from V and 3 bases from J, leaving 7 bases between. CDR3 in DNA: TGTGCCAGCACCCGGTACTACGAGCAGTACTTC. This translates into CASTRYYEQYF.

The chain employs TRBV7-9 and TRBJ2-7; D not resolved. Germline V gene sequence: CDR1 SEHNR, CDR2 FQNEAQ (reference sequence). The CDR3 spans 14 residues. The V end lost 7 bases, the J end lost 2 bases, and 15 bases lay between the germline ends. CDR3 amino acids: CASTPETVTYEQYF. DNA for the CDR3: TGTGCCAGCACCCCCGAGACTGTTACCTACGAGCAGTACTTC.

The rearrangement uses TRBV30 and TRBJ2-1; D unresolved. CDR1 is GTSNPN and CDR2 is SVGIG in the germline V gene (reference sequence). V was shortened by 1 base and J by 8 bases, with 6 bases between the two germline ends. The CDR3 has 11 residues. The CDR3 DNA is TGTGCCTGGAGTGACATCGATGAGCAGTTCTTC. It yields the protein CAWSDIDEQFF.

The CDR3 nucleotides are TGTGCCAGCAGCCTGGACAGCGCAGAGTCCTACGAGCAGTACTTC. It codes for CASSLDSAESYEQYF. The chain carries TRBV27 and TRBJ2-7, with D possibly being TRBD1 (6 bases). Trimming removed 6 bases from V and 1 base from J, with 16 bases in between. Per germline, CDR1 MNHEY and CDR2 SMNVEV (reference sequence). The CDR3 is made up of 15 amino acids.

This clone came up once. J is TRBJ2-7 and V is TRBV11-2; D is perhaps TRBD1 (6 bases). The CDR3 contains 14 residues. In germline, CDR1 is SGHAT, CDR2 FQNNGV. V lost 5 bases and J lost 0, with 11 bases in between. CDR3 coding DNA: TGTGCCAGCAGCACAGGGACCCACTCCTACGAGCAGTACTTC. Encoded protein: CASSTGTHSYEQYF.

The chain combines TRBV5-4 with TRBJ2-1; D not resolved. The CDR3 runs to 14 residues. The V gene lost 7 bases and the J gene lost 6 bases, with 17 bases spanning the gap. Germline CDR1 SGHNT, CDR2 YYREEE (reference sequence). Written as DNA, the CDR3 is TGTGCCAGCGGTCTAGGCTCCACCTTCAATGAGCAGTTCTTC. Residues: CASGLGSTFNEQFF.

V is TRBV7-2 and J is TRBJ2-5, with D possibly being TRBD1 (7 bases). The CDR3 spans 15 residues. Germline assignment: CDR1 SGHTA and CDR2 FQGNSA. Trimming took 6 bases from V and 7 from J, leaving 21 bases between them. CDR3 in amino acids: CASSSGGFSPRTQYF. The CDR3 coding sequence is TGTGCCAGCAGTTCAGGGGGGTTTTCCCCTAGGACCCAGTACTTC. Full variable domain (rest looked up from reference TRBV7-2 and TRBJ2-5): GAGVSQSPSNKVTEKGKDVELRCDPISGHTALYWYRQSLGQGLEFLIYFQGNSAPDKSGLPSDRFSAERTGGSVSTLTIQRTQQEDSAVYLCASSSGGFSPRTQYFGPGTRLLVL.

The chain combines TRBV2 with TRBJ1-3; 11 bases are shared with TRBD1. Germline CDR1 reads SNHLY; CDR2 reads FYNNEI. The CDR3 covers 16 residues. Unmatched junction bases numbered 8, after V lost 7 bases and J lost 3 bases. The CDR3 loop reads CASKDRTGGFGNTIYF. CDR3 nucleotides: TGTGCCAGCAAGGACAGGACAGGGGGCTTTGGAAACACCATATATTTT.

This CDR3 is CASSLVRIGRGTEAFF. The CDR3 DNA is TGTGCCAGCAGCTTAGTCCGTATCGGCAGGGGTACTGAAGCTTTCTTT. V is TRBV11-2 and J is TRBJ1-1, with D possibly being TRBD1 (6 bases). CDR1 is SGHAT, CDR2 FQNNGV, per germline. Trimming pared 1 base from V and 5 bases from J, leaving 17 bases between. The CDR3 totals 16 residues.

The V call is TRBV5-1, the J call TRBJ2-3; D gene unclear. Germline CDR1 reads SGHRS; CDR2 reads YFSETQ. V was clipped by 3 bases and J by 0 bases, with 11 bases between them. The CDR3 runs 15 residues. The CDR3 loop reads CASSWLLGSTDTQYF. The DNA for the CDR3 is TGCGCCAGCAGCTGGCTCCTGGGGAGCACAGATACGCAGTATTTT.

V and J are TRBV9 and TRBJ2-1; D unclear. The CDR3 is 15 amino acids. Trimming took 3 bases from V and 5 from J, leaving 15 bases between them. Germline-derived CDR1 and CDR2 are SGDLS and YYNGEE. CDR3 in amino acids: CASSASPLSHNEQFF. CDR3 nucleotides: TGTGCCAGCAGCGCCTCCCCTCTCAGCCACAATGAGCAGTTCTTC.

The chain has TRBV7-9 and TRBJ2-3, with D hard to call. The CDR3 is 16 amino acids. V lost 2 bases, J lost 0 bases, and 12 bases lay in between. Germline V lookup: CDR1 SEHNR, CDR2 FQNEAQ (reference sequence). The CDR3: CASSLWTGPSTDTQYF. As DNA, the CDR3 is TGTGCCAGCAGCTTATGGACGGGCCCGAGCACAGATACGCAGTATTTT. Based on the CDR3 plus reference TRBV7-9 and TRBJ2-3, the full variable domain is DTGVSQNPRHKITKRGQNVTFRCDPISEHNRLYWYRQTLGQGPEFLTYFQNEAQLEKSRLLSDRFSAERPKGSFSTLEIQRTEQGDSAMYLCASSLWTGPSTDTQYFGPGTRLTVL.